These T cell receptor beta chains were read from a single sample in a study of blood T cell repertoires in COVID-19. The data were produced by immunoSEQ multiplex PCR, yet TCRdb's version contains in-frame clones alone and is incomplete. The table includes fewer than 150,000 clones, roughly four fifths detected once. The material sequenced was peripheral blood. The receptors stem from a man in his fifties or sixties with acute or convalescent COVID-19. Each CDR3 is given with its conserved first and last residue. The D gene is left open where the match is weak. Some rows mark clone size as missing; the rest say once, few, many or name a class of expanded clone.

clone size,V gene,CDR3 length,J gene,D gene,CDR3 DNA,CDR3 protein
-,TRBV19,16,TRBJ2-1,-,TGTGCCAGTACAACCCGGACAATCGACAGATACAATGAGCAGTTCTTC,CASTTRTIDRYNEQFF
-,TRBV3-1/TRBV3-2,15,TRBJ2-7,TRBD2,TGTGCCAGCAGCCAAGATTGGCGGGGGACGGGGGAGCAGTACTTC,CASSQDWRGTGEQYF
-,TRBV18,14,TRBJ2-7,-,TGTGCCAGCTCACCGGAACTACAATCCTACGAGCAGTACTTC,CASSPELQSYEQYF
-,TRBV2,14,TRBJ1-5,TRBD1,TGTGCCAGCAGAGACCCAGGGGGCGGTCAGCCCCAGCATTTT,CASRDPGGGQPQHF
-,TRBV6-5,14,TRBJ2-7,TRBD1,TGTGCCAGCAGTCCCGGGACAGCCGGCTACGAGCAGTACTTC,CASSPGTAGYEQYF
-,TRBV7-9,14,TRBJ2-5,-,TGTGCCAGCAGCTCGCCCTTGGAGTTAGAGACCCAGTACTTC,CASSSPLELETQYF
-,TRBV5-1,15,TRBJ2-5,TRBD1,TGCGCCAGCAGCTCGGTGGGACAGGGGTGGGAGACCCAGTACTTC,CASSSVGQGWETQYF
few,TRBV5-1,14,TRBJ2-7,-,TGCGCCAGCAGCTTTCGCGAGAACTCCTACGAGCAGTACTTC,CASSFRENSYEQYF
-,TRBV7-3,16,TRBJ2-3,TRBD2,TGTGCCAGCAGCCCCGGACTAGCGGGGGCAACAGATACGCAGTATTTT,CASSPGLAGATDTQYF
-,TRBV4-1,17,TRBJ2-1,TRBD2,TGCGCCAGCAGCCAAGATGTAGGCGGGGGTGTCTACAATGAGCAGTTCTTC,CASSQDVGGGVYNEQFF
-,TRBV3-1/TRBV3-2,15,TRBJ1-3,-,TGTGCCAGCAGCCAAGACGGGGTCTCTGGAAACACCATATATTTT,CASSQDGVSGNTIYF
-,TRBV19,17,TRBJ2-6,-,TGTGCCAGTAGTTTGCGGGCCGCTAACTCTGGGGCCAACGTCCTGACTTTC,CASSLRAANSGANVLTF
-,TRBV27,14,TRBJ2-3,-,TGTGCCAGTCGGGGAGTGCGGGGCACAGATACGCAGTATTTT,CASRGVRGTDTQYF
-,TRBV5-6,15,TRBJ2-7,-,TGTGCCAGCAGCGCTACAGGGCGCCCTCCCTACGAGCAGTACTTC,CASSATGRPPYEQYF
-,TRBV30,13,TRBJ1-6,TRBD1,TGTGCCTGGAAGACAGGGGGGCATTCACCCCTCCACTTT,CAWKTGGHSPLHF
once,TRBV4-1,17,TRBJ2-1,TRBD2,TGCGCCAGCAGCCAAGGGAGACTAGCGGGAGGGCCCAATGAGCAGTTCTTC,CASSQGRLAGGPNEQFF
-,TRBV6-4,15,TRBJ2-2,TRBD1,TGTGCCAGCAGCCCAGGGACAGGGAACACCGGGGAGCTGTTTTTT,CASSPGTGNTGELFF
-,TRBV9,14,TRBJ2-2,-,TGTGCCAGCAGCGTAGCCAGGGGGGCCGGGGAGCTGTTTTTT,CASSVARGAGELFF
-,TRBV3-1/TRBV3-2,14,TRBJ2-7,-,TGTGCCAGCAGCCCCGGCCCAGGGTCCTACGAGCAGTACTTC,CASSPGPGSYEQYF
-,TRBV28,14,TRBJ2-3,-,TGTGCCAGCAGTACTAGGAGGACCGCAGATACGCAGTATTTT,CASSTRRTADTQYF
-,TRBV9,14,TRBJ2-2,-,TGTGCCAGCAGCGTAGGGCAGGGAACCGGGGAGCTGTTTTTT,CASSVGQGTGELFF
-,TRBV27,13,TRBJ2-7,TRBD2,TGTGCCAGCAGTCCCCGTGGCGGGGGTGAGCAGTACTTC,CASSPRGGGEQYF
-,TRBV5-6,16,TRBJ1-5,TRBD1,TGTGCCAGCAGCTTGGCCAAGGGGGCGCGGAATCAGCCCCAGCATTTT,CASSLAKGARNQPQHF
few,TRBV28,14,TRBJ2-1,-,TGTGCCAGCAGTTTAAACGGGAGCCCCAATGAGCAGTTCTTC,CASSLNGSPNEQFF